This TCR beta chain was documented in a study of circulating CD8 cells and anti-PD-1 response in melanoma. Whole-study results and caveats: Diversity ranked highest in DNEG and lowest in TIGIT subsets. Clonotype sharing was highest between DPOS and TIGIT subsets.

This CDR3 is built from 14 residues. The germline gives CDR1 SEHNR, CDR2 FQNEAQ (reference sequence). V was pared by 1 base and J by 6 bases, with 11 bases between. Live CD3+CD8+TCRalphabeta+ cells were sorted into four subsets by PD-1 and/or TIGIT. By sample share, this clonotype is large. Its specificity is not known. Using approximately 16 ng of total RNA, TCR libraries were made with the QIAseq Immune Repertoire TCR panel. Each CDR3 protein is one row after TCRdb ran MiXCR on the reads. The repertoire holds approximately 630 distinct CDR3 sequences, with less than 9.5% as singletons. Sequenced material: CD8+ T cells from PBMCs, taken at baseline or after one month of anti-PD-1 therapy (not recorded which). The origin of this receptor is a human donor with melanoma. J is TRBJ2-3 and V is TRBV7-9, with D unresolved. The DNA of the CDR3 is TGTGCCAGCAGCTTAGGGACCGCCGGGGATACGCAGTATTTT. Its translation is CASSLGTAGDTQYF.